Listed below are T cell receptor beta chains from one sample, sequenced in a study of shared clonotypes between healthy human individuals. Sequencing used immunoSEQ multiplex PCR; TCRdb keeps in-frame clones, though not all of them. The sample lists 2,500,000 or so clones; around 90% were seen once. Material: naive CD4+ T cells from PBMCs. These receptors were obtained from a man aged 18 to 30 in good health. Some clones in this sample may be carry-over from other donors' samples. Both conserved end residues are part of each CDR3. The order of the fields is clone size, V gene, D gene, J gene, CDR3 DNA, CDR3 protein. A D gene is named only where the DNA matches it firmly. Only part of the rows carry a size: once, few, many, or a class if the clone is expanded.

once,TRBV2,.,TRBJ1-2,TGTGCCAGCAGTGAAAGGCCCGCTAACTATGGCTACACCTTC,CASSERPANYGYTF
.,TRBV9,.,TRBJ2-1,TGTGCCAGCAGCGTAGCCGGAGGTCAGTACAATGAGCAGTTCTTC,CASSVAGGQYNEQFF
.,TRBV28,.,TRBJ1-2,TGTGCCACCCTTGGGGCTAACTATGGCTACACCTTC,CATLGANYGYTF
.,TRBV5-1,TRBD1,TRBJ1-1,TGCGCCAGCAGCCCGGACAGGGGAATAACTGAAGCTTTCTTT,CASSPDRGITEAFF
.,TRBV19,TRBD1,TRBJ1-1,TGTGCCAGTAGTCCGAGACAGGGGGCCCTAATGAACACTGAAGCTTTCTTT,CASSPRQGALMNTEAFF
.,TRBV5-6,.,TRBJ1-4,TGTGCCAGCAGCTTGGCCGGCAGGGGATTTAATGAAAAACTGTTTTTT,CASSLAGRGFNEKLFF
once,TRBV7-9,.,TRBJ1-6,TGTGCCAGCAGCTTACACCTTCGGACGGGGTCACCCCTCCACTTT,CASSLHLRTGSPLHF
.,TRBV28,.,TRBJ1-1,TGTGCCAGCAGTGCCGGGTTGGGGATCACTGAAGCTTTCTTT,CASSAGLGITEAFF
.,TRBV5-8,.,TRBJ2-2,TGTGCCAGCAGCGGGAATCTGAACACCGGGGAGCTGTTTTTT,CASSGNLNTGELFF
.,TRBV9,.,TRBJ2-1,TGTGCCAGCACCAACAGGGGGGGAGCGGGGAGCTCCTACAATGAGCAGTTCTTC,CASTNRGGAGSSYNEQFF
.,TRBV5-4,.,TRBJ2-7,TGTGCCAGCAGCAAGAGGGAGGCCCCCTACGAGCAGTACTTC,CASSKREAPYEQYF
.,TRBV5-4,.,TRBJ1-1,TGTGCCAGCAGCTTTGGGCAGTTCGAAGCTTTCTTT,CASSFGQFEAFF
.,TRBV5-1,.,TRBJ2-7,TGCGCCAGCAGCCTAGAACCCATCTACGAGCAGTACTTC,CASSLEPIYEQYF
.,TRBV10-3,.,TRBJ1-1,TGTGCCATCAGTGAGGGTACCACTGAAGCTTTCTTT,CAISEGTTEAFF
.,TRBV11-2,.,TRBJ2-1,TGTGCCAGCAGCCAATTAGGGGGGTACGCGGGGCCCTATTTCTTC,CASSQLGGYAGPYFF
.,TRBV5-1,.,TRBJ1-2,TGCGCCAGCAGCCGCACCCGCAGCTATGGCTACACCTTC,CASSRTRSYGYTF
.,TRBV12-2,.,TRBJ2-3,TGTGCAAGTCGCACCCAAGGCGGCACAGATACGCAGTATTTT,CASRTQGGTDTQYF
.,TRBV19,.,TRBJ1-1,TGTGCCAGTAGCACCTACTGGGACACTGAAGCTTTCTTT,CASSTYWDTEAFF
.,TRBV7-9,.,TRBJ2-1,TGTGCCAGCAGCTCCTCCGGGGGCGGGAATGAGCAGTTCTTC,CASSSSGGGNEQFF
.,TRBV5-1,.,TRBJ1-1,TGCGCCAGCAGCTTGGGCACGACGAACACTGAAGCTTTCTTT,CASSLGTTNTEAFF
.,TRBV7-3,.,TRBJ1-1,TGTGCCAGCAGCCCCGAGCCGTTGGTCTCCACTGAAGCTTTCTTT,CASSPEPLVSTEAFF